Each of the 8 T cell receptor beta chains below was sequenced from the same sample in a study of blood T cell repertoires in COVID-19. Profiled with immunoSEQ multiplex PCR; TCRdb holds only in-frame clones, not every one. The table has approximately 410,000 clones, about nine tenths seen once. The sequencing input was peripheral blood. All receptors derive from a woman in her 30s with active or convalescent COVID-19.

The genes are TRBV10-3 and TRBJ1-5; 8 bases map to TRBD1. The CDR3 is made up of 15 amino acids. V lost 5 bases to trimming and J lost 0 bases; unmatched junction nucleotides: 3. Germline V gene data show CDR1 as ENHRY and CDR2 as SYGVKD. In nucleotides, the CDR3 is TGTGCCATCAGTACCGGACAGGGTAGCAATCAGCCCCAGCATTTT. Translating gives CAISTGQGSNQPQHF.

The chain couples TRBV7-9 to TRBJ1-2; D remains ambiguous. V lost 3 bases, J lost 7 bases, and 15 bases lay in between. Germline values: CDR1 SEHNR, CDR2 FQNEAQ (reference sequence). The CDR3 loop spans 14 amino acids. The DNA for the CDR3 is TGTGCCAGCAGCTTTCTAGGAAGTCTCTCTGGCTACACCTTC. Its translation is CASSFLGSLSGYTF.

The rearrangement links TRBV10-1 to TRBJ1-2; 7 bases are a match to TRBD1. The CDR3 loop spans 14 amino acids. CDR1 WNHNN and CDR2 SYGVQD come from the germline V gene (reference sequence). V trimming: 11 bases; J trimming: 2 bases; junction bases outside the gene matches: 11. The CDR3 DNA is TGCGCCCCAGCCGGACAGGTTGAGAACTATGGCTACACCTTC. Its protein product is CAPAGQVENYGYTF.

The chain combines TRBV5-6 with TRBJ1-1; 8 bases line up with TRBD1. The germline V gene encodes CDR1 SGHDT and CDR2 YYEEEE. V was clipped by 5 bases and J by 6 bases; unmatched bases: 9. The CDR3 sequence is 14 residues long. The CDR3 loop reads CASRRQGLDSEAFF. As DNA, the CDR3 is TGTGCCAGCAGACGACAGGGGCTGGATTCTGAAGCTTTCTTT.

The rearrangement links TRBV19 to TRBJ2-1; TRBD2 might be the D (6 bases). The CDR3 sequence is 14 residues long. The germline gives CDR1 LNHDA, CDR2 SQIVND (reference sequence). The germline V and J ends were trimmed by 3 bases and 8 bases, with 14 bases remaining between them. The DNA of the CDR3 is TGTGCCAGTAGTATGGGGGGATTACCCGATGAGCAGTTCTTC. Translated: CASSMGGLPDEQFF.

The chain combines TRBV18 with TRBJ1-5, with 9 bases that match TRBD1. V dropped 3 bases and J dropped 6; count of bases not matched to a gene: 0. This CDR3 is 13 amino acids long. Germline loops: CDR1 KGHSH, CDR2 LQKENI. CDR3 in amino acids: CASSPGQGQPQHF. In DNA, the CDR3 is TGTGCCAGCTCACCGGGACAGGGTCAGCCCCAGCATTTT.

Only one count was recorded for this clone. The J gene is TRBJ1-5, the V gene TRBV19; TRBD1 is a possible D gene (5 bases). The V and J ends lost 5 bases and 0 bases respectively, with 20 bases between them. This CDR3 spans 18 amino acids. Germline V gene data show CDR1 as LNHDA and CDR2 as SQIVND (reference sequence). The CDR3: CASSPLSARAYSNQPQHF. The DNA of the CDR3 is TGTGCCAGTAGTCCCCTATCCGCCAGGGCATATAGCAATCAGCCCCAGCATTTT.

The chain combines TRBV6-2 or TRBV6-3 with TRBJ1-1, with D perhaps TRBD1 (5 bases). CDR1 is MNHEY and CDR2 is SVGEGT in the germline V gene. Trimming took 0 bases from V and 10 from J, leaving 15 bases between them. CDR3 size: 14 residues. The CDR3 protein is CASSYSSGPLAAFF. CDR3 sequence (DNA): TGTGCCAGCAGTTACTCATCAGGGCCTCTGGCAGCTTTCTTT.